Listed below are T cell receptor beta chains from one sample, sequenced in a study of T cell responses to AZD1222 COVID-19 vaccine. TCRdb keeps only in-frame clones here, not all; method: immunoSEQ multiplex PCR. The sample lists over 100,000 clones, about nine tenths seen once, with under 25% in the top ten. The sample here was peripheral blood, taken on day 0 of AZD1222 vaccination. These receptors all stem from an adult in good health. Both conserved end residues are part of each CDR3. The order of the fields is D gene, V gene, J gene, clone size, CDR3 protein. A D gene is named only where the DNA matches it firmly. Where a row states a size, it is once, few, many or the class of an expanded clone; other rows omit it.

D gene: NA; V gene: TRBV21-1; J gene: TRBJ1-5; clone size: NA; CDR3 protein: CASSLEWPGNQPQHF
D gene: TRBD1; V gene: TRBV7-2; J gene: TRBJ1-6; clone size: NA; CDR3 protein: CASSSWTGRNSPLHF
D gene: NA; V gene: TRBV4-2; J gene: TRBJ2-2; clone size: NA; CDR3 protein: CASSPSPRTDTGELFF
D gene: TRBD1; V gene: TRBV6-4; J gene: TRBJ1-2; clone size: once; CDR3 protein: CASSDWDRGRGYTF
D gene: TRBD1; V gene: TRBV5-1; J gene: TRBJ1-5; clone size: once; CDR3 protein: CASSVGQGDQPQHF
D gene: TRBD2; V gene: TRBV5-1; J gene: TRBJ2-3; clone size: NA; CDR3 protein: CASSLAASGGSGDTQYF
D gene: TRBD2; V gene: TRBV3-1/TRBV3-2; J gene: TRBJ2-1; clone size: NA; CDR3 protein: CASSLAGVNEQFF
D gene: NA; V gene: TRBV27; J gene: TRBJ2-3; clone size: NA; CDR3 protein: CASSLWRLGTTALGADTQYF
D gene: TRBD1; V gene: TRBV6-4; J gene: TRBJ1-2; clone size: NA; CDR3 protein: CASSRDRAGGYTF
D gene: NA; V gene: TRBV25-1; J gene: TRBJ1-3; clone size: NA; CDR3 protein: CASSELLQEGSGNTIYF
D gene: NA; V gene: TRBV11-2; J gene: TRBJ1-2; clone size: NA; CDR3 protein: CASSLKQVNGYTF
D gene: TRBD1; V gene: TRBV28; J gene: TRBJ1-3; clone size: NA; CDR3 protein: CASSDTGGRRDTIYF
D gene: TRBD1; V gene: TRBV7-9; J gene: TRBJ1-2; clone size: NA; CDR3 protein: CASSQDRGIFYGYTF